This is a list of T cell receptor beta chains from one sample in a study of shared clonotypes between healthy human individuals. TCRdb's table, derived via immunoSEQ multiplex PCR, lists solely in-frame clones and lacks some. There are roughly 1,000,000 clones in the sample; approximately 80% occur only once, and approximately 0.56% lies in the top ten. The sample comprised memory CD4+ T cells from PBMCs. The source of these receptors is a man younger than 35 in good health. Some clones in this sample may be carry-over from other donors' samples. Each CDR3 is given with its conserved first and last residue. A D gene is named only where the DNA matches it firmly. The size entry is marked missing in some rows and otherwise reads once, few, many or a size class.

size	V	D	J	CDR3	DNA
.	TRBV7-8	.	TRBJ1-2	CASSLDGGYTF	TGTGCCAGCAGCTTAGACGGAGGCTACACCTTC
.	TRBV5-1	TRBD2	TRBJ2-5	CASSLGVAGGQETQYF	TGCGCCAGCAGCTTGGGAGTAGCGGGAGGGCAAGAGACCCAGTACTTC
few	TRBV7-2	.	TRBJ2-1	CASSPNSDAYNEQFF	TGTGCCAGCAGCCCCAATTCGGACGCCTACAATGAGCAGTTCTTC
.	TRBV28	.	TRBJ2-5	CASSFFQANQETQYF	TGTGCCAGCAGTTTTTTCCAGGCGAACCAAGAGACCCAGTACTTC
few	TRBV7-8	.	TRBJ2-2	CASSLGQTAGELFF	TGTGCCAGCAGCTTAGGACAGACCGCCGGGGAGCTGTTTTTT
.	TRBV5-1	TRBD1	TRBJ1-1	CASSPGTGGTEAFF	TGCGCCAGCAGCCCGGGGACAGGGGGCACTGAAGCTTTCTTT
.	TRBV15	TRBD1	TRBJ2-7	CATSRDRDRPPYEQYF	TGTGCCACCAGCAGAGATCGGGACAGGCCCCCGTACGAGCAGTACTTC
.	TRBV5-1	TRBD2	TRBJ2-7	CASSATGTRGGEQYF	TGCGCCAGCAGCGCGACCGGGACTAGGGGCGGGGAGCAGTACTTC
once	TRBV18	.	TRBJ2-2	CASSPQAGLLSGELFF	TGTGCCAGCTCACCACAGGCAGGGCTTTTATCCGGGGAGCTGTTTTTT
.	TRBV18	TRBD2	TRBJ2-7	CASTTASGRANSYEQYF	TGTGCCAGCACAACGGCTAGCGGGAGGGCGAACTCCTACGAGCAGTACTTC
once	TRBV6-1	TRBD2	TRBJ2-3	CASSEGTSGFTDTQYF	TGTGCCAGCAGTGAAGGGACTAGCGGGTTCACAGATACGCAGTATTTT
few	TRBV19	TRBD1	TRBJ1-2	CASSMRHRGIGYTF	TGTGCCAGTAGTATGCGACACAGGGGGATTGGCTACACCTTC
.	TRBV18	TRBD1	TRBJ1-2	CASSHGTDGGYTF	TGTGCCAGCTCCCACGGGACAGACGGAGGCTACACCTTC
.	TRBV10-3	TRBD1	TRBJ1-3	CASGQGTSGNTIYF	TGTGCCAGCGGACAGGGGACCTCTGGAAACACCATATATTTT
.	TRBV6-6	TRBD1	TRBJ2-3	CASSRTGSTDTQYF	TGTGCCAGCAGCCGGACAGGGTCCACAGATACGCAGTATTTT